The next 10 T cell receptor beta chains were all read from a single sample in a study of beta chain features in type 1 diabetes. Broader study findings: Shorter TCRB CDR3s, moderately but significantly so, marked every one of the four CD4+ subsets in Type 1 diabetes patients.

The authors reverse transcribed all of the isolated RNA, so sequencing captured expressed TCRB transcripts. Here immunoSEQ multiplex PCR was the method, and the copy in TCRdb shows in-frame clones only, minus some. The sample carries hundreds of thousands of clones, over 7% recorded once. What these receptors recognize is not known. The sample taken for sequencing was central memory CD4+ T cells from blood. The receptors shown here come from a man aged 25 to 40 with type 1 diabetes.

V usage is TRBV7-2 and J usage is TRBJ2-2; 7 bases are shared with TRBD1. The CDR3 contains 14 residues. Trimming took 4 bases from V and 4 from J; bases not matched to a gene: 3. CDR1 is SGHTA, CDR2 FQGNSA, per germline. CDR3 in DNA: TGTGCCAGCAGCTCAAGACAGGGCACCGGGGAGCTGTTTTTT. The encoded protein is CASSSRQGTGELFF.

This clone was found a few times. The V and J genes are TRBV7-7 and TRBJ2-1, with D perhaps TRBD2 (6 bases). CDR1 is SSHAT, CDR2 FNYEAQ, per germline (reference sequence). Trimming removed 1 base from V and 6 bases from J, with 10 bases in between. CDR3 length equals 14 residues. The CDR3 coding sequence is TGTGCCAGCAGCTTAGGTCGGGGGTCCAATGAGCAGTTCTTC. Translating gives CASSLGRGSNEQFF. Drawing the rest from reference TRBV7-7 and TRBJ2-1, the complete variable domain is GAGVSQSPRYKVTKRGQDVTLRCDPISSHATLYWYQQALGQGPEFLTYFNYEAQPDKSGLPSDRFSAERPEGSISTLTIQRTEQRDSAMYRCASSLGRGSNEQFFGPGTRLTVL.

This clone was counted only a few times. Other DNA variants within this sample encode the same CDR3. This chain uses TRBV5-1 with TRBJ2-7; TRBD1 agrees at 9 bases. This CDR3 spans 14 amino acids. Germline CDR1 SGHRS, CDR2 YFSETQ. V dropped 0 bases and J dropped 6; count of bases not matched to a gene: 4. In DNA form, the CDR3 reads TGCGCCAGCAGCTTGGGGACAGGGGCGCTCGAGCAGTACTTC. Translation gives CASSLGTGALEQYF.

This clone was recorded a few times. The chain couples TRBV7-2 to TRBJ1-5, with D unclear. Trimming cost V 5 bases and J 4 bases, with 12 bases left between them. Germline values: CDR1 SGHTA, CDR2 FQGNSA. This CDR3 is built from 14 residues. CDR3 DNA sequence: TGTGCCAGCAGCACGGTTGTGCGGAATCAGCCCCAGCATTTT. It is translated as CASSTVVRNQPQHF.

Only a few counts were recorded for this clone. The chain employs TRBV19 and TRBJ2-1; no clear D. This CDR3 has 11 residues. Trimming took 6 bases from V and 9 from J, leaving 9 bases between them. Germline V lookup: CDR1 LNHDA, CDR2 SQIVND (reference sequence). The CDR3 spells CASRARSEQFF. In DNA, the CDR3 is TGTGCCAGTAGGGCCCGGAGTGAGCAGTTCTTC.

This clone was seen a few times. CDR3 residues: CASSVEPDLSYEQYF. CDR3 nucleotides: TGTGCCAGCAGCGTAGAGCCTGACCTTTCCTACGAGCAGTACTTC. This chain uses TRBV9 with TRBJ2-7; unclear D gene. The V gene's germline CDR1 is SGDLS and CDR2 YYNGEE. CDR3 length equals 15 residues. V lost 0 bases, J lost 1 base, and 11 bases lay in between.

CDR3 loop: CASSLAGASGNEQFF. For the CDR3, the DNA is TGTGCCAGCAGCCTAGCGGGGGCCTCAGGAAATGAGCAGTTCTTC. V is TRBV2 and J is TRBJ2-1; TRBD2 matches 10 bases. Trimming cost V 6 bases and J 7 bases; bases outside gene matches: 9. This CDR3 spans 15 amino acids. In germline, CDR1 is SNHLY, CDR2 FYNNEI.

The rearrangement joins TRBV25-1 to TRBJ2-3; a possible D gene is TRBD1 (6 bases). This CDR3 is built from 17 residues. In germline, CDR1 is MGHDK, CDR2 SYGVNS. V was shortened by 0 bases and J by 2 bases, with 15 bases between the two germline ends. DNA of the CDR3: TGTGCCAGCAGTGAATATGGCGCAGGGGTCGACACAGATACGCAGTATTTT. Its protein is CASSEYGAGVDTDTQYF.

This clone was found a few times. This chain uses TRBV5-6 with TRBJ2-5, with D perhaps TRBD1 (5 bases). The J call is in doubt because the DNA end fits TRBJ2-7 better. CDR1 and CDR2 from the germline V gene are SGHDT and YYEEEE. The CDR3 spans 16 residues. CDR3 residues: CASSLSHIQASYEQYF. The CDR3 DNA reads TGTGCCAGCAGCTTATCTCATATACAGGCCTCCTACGAGCAGTACTTC.

This clone was observed a few times. V gene TRBV6-1 combines with J gene TRBJ1-2; perhaps TRBD1 as D (6 bases). CDR3 length equals 14 residues. Germline lookup yields CDR1 MNHNS and CDR2 SASEGT. V was pared by 2 bases and J by 2 bases, with 9 bases between. DNA of the CDR3: TGTGCCAGCAGTGAAAGCGGACAGAACTATGGCTACACCTTC. This encodes CASSESGQNYGYTF.